The clone carrying this T cell receptor beta chain was detected a few times. Its target is unknown. These data belong to a study of T cells after yellow fever vaccination. The study, taken as a whole, reports: Only a small proportion of the clonotypes turned up in both the CD4 and the CD8 compartments, likely arising from convergent recombination. Post-booster repertoires contained most primary-vaccination clones again (about 95% CD4, 88% CD8).

It was through 5'RACE template switching that TCR cDNA was made, with a universal primer site and UMIs added. TCRdb reprocessed the 5' RACE reads via MiXCR and lists one record per CDR3 protein. The sample contains hundreds of thousands of distinct CDR3 sequences, 13% of which appear only once. The CDR3 consists of 14 residues. Germline CDR1 SGHRS, CDR2 YFSETQ. The germline V and J ends were trimmed by 4 bases and 5 bases, with 14 bases remaining between them. The clonotype originates from a man younger than 45 who received the YFV17D yellow fever vaccine. The J gene is TRBJ2-3, the V gene TRBV5-1, with D hard to call. The material sequenced was PBMCs, taken on the day of the yellow fever booster vaccination. The CDR3 bases are TGCGCCAGCAGCCCGAATCCTACGGGAGATACGCAGTATTTT. Protein: CASSPNPTGDTQYF. The variable domain in full, with the rest retrieved from reference TRBV5-1 and TRBJ2-3, is KAGVTQTPRYLIKTRGQQVTLSCSPISGHRSVSWYQQTPGQGLQFLFEYFSETQRNKGNFPGRFSGRQFSNSRSEMNVSTLELGDSALYLCASSPNPTGDTQYFGPGTRLTVL.